The rows below give T cell receptor beta chains drawn from one sample of a study of spatial heterogeneity in lung cancer. MiXCR was run by TCRdb on the 5' RACE reads, yielding one entry per CDR3 protein. The sample shows some 120,000 distinct CDR3 sequences, 9% to 15% of them seen only once. Sequencing was performed on PBMCs, taken at follow-up. These receptors came from a male donor with early-stage non-small cell lung cancer. The CDR3 runs from the conserved cysteine through the conserved F or W. The D gene is left open where the match is weak. Expanded clones get a size class; other rows say once, few or many, or leave the size out.

v_gene: TRBV11-2
abundance: few
j_gene: TRBJ2-3
d_gene: TRBD1
CDR3nt: TGTGCCAGCAGGCCCGTTCGTTGGGACAGGGGAAGCACAGATACGCAGTATTTT
CDR3aa: CASRPVRWDRGSTDTQYF

v_gene: TRBV28
abundance: -
j_gene: TRBJ1-6
d_gene: -
CDR3nt: TGTGCCAGCAGTTGGGGGTTGGGAGATTCACCCCTCCACTTT
CDR3aa: CASSWGLGDSPLHF

v_gene: TRBV13
abundance: -
j_gene: TRBJ2-2
d_gene: -
CDR3nt: TGTGCCAGCAGCTTATCGGTGGGGCTAAACACCGGGGAGCTGTTTTTT
CDR3aa: CASSLSVGLNTGELFF

v_gene: TRBV6-5
abundance: -
j_gene: TRBJ1-2
d_gene: TRBD1
CDR3nt: TGTGCCAGCCAGGACAGGGGAGGCTACACCTTC
CDR3aa: CASQDRGGYTF

v_gene: TRBV11-2
abundance: many
j_gene: TRBJ2-5
d_gene: -
CDR3nt: TGTGCCACCTCTACAGGGCAAGAGACCCAGTACTTC
CDR3aa: CATSTGQETQYF

v_gene: TRBV4-3
abundance: -
j_gene: TRBJ1-2
d_gene: -
CDR3nt: TGCGCCAGCAGCCAAGATACAGACAGCGACTATGGCTACACCTTC
CDR3aa: CASSQDTDSDYGYTF

v_gene: TRBV20-1
abundance: -
j_gene: TRBJ2-3
d_gene: TRBD2
CDR3nt: TGCAGTGCTAAAGCGGGGGGATCCATGGTAACAGATACGCAGTATTTT
CDR3aa: CSAKAGGSMVTDTQYF

v_gene: TRBV7-9
abundance: few
j_gene: TRBJ2-1
d_gene: -
CDR3nt: TGTGCCAGCAGCTCAAGACGAGTCAATGAGCAGTTCTTC
CDR3aa: CASSSRRVNEQFF

v_gene: TRBV6-6
abundance: -
j_gene: TRBJ1-5
d_gene: -
CDR3nt: TGTGCCAGCAGTTACTCCCCCGCAGGTTCCGTCCCAAATCAGCCCCAGCATTTT
CDR3aa: CASSYSPAGSVPNQPQHF

v_gene: TRBV2
abundance: -
j_gene: TRBJ2-7
d_gene: -
CDR3nt: TGTGCCAGCAGTGTTCGGGGTACATCCTACGAGCAGTACTTC
CDR3aa: CASSVRGTSYEQYF

v_gene: TRBV4-1
abundance: once
j_gene: TRBJ2-2
d_gene: -
CDR3nt: TGCGCCAGCAGCCTGCACTCCGCGGGACAATCCCCCCTCGCCGGGGAGCTGTTTTTT
CDR3aa: CASSLHSAGQSPLAGELFF

v_gene: TRBV28
abundance: few
j_gene: TRBJ2-5
d_gene: -
CDR3nt: TGTGCCAGCAGTCCCCCCAGCCAAGAGACCCAGTACTTC
CDR3aa: CASSPPSQETQYF

v_gene: TRBV4-3
abundance: -
j_gene: TRBJ1-4
d_gene: -
CDR3nt: TGCGCCAGCAGCCAAGATCTTGGGGGGCCTGAAAAACTGTTTTTT
CDR3aa: CASSQDLGGPEKLFF

v_gene: TRBV24-1
abundance: -
j_gene: TRBJ1-3
d_gene: -
CDR3nt: TGTGCCACCAGTGACCGTTCTGGAGCGAACACCATATATTTT
CDR3aa: CATSDRSGANTIYF

v_gene: TRBV5-1
abundance: few
j_gene: TRBJ2-7
d_gene: -
CDR3nt: TGCGCCAGCCGAACGGGGGAAGTCTACGAGCAGTACTTC
CDR3aa: CASRTGEVYEQYF

v_gene: TRBV7-7
abundance: -
j_gene: TRBJ2-1
d_gene: TRBD1
CDR3nt: TGTGCTAGCAGCTTGACCGGGACAGGGCTCTACAATGAGCAGTTCTTC
CDR3aa: CASSLTGTGLYNEQFF

v_gene: TRBV7-3
abundance: -
j_gene: TRBJ1-1
d_gene: -
CDR3nt: TGTGCCAGCAGCAGGGGCACAGGGACTGAAGCTTTCTTT
CDR3aa: CASSRGTGTEAFF

v_gene: TRBV5-4
abundance: -
j_gene: TRBJ2-4
d_gene: -
CDR3nt: TGTGCCAGCAGCTCCCGCTCCGGAGATGAAAACATTCAGTACTTC
CDR3aa: CASSSRSGDENIQYF

v_gene: TRBV3-1
abundance: -
j_gene: TRBJ1-2
d_gene: TRBD1
CDR3nt: TGTGCCAGCACCGCGGGACAGGGGGCGAGAGGCTACACCTTC
CDR3aa: CASTAGQGARGYTF

v_gene: TRBV12-3/TRBV12-4
abundance: once
j_gene: TRBJ2-5
d_gene: TRBD1
CDR3nt: TGTGCCAGCAGCCCCGGAGGGACAGGGCGCGAGACCCAGTACTTC
CDR3aa: CASSPGGTGRETQYF

v_gene: TRBV20-1
abundance: -
j_gene: TRBJ2-1
d_gene: TRBD2
CDR3nt: TGCAGTGCTCAACTTAGCGGGGGGGCGTACAATGAGCAGTTCTTC
CDR3aa: CSAQLSGGAYNEQFF

v_gene: TRBV6-1
abundance: -
j_gene: TRBJ1-4
d_gene: -
CDR3nt: TGTGCCAGCAGTGAATCCCAGGGCCCGGGCGAAAAACTGTTTTTT
CDR3aa: CASSESQGPGEKLFF

v_gene: TRBV4-2
abundance: many
j_gene: TRBJ2-7
d_gene: -
CDR3nt: TGTGCCAGCAGCCGGGACCCCTCCTACGAGCAGTACTTC
CDR3aa: CASSRDPSYEQYF

v_gene: TRBV7-9
abundance: -
j_gene: TRBJ1-1
d_gene: -
CDR3nt: TGTGCCAGCAGTTATTCATTAGGTCCTAAAGCTTTCTTT
CDR3aa: CASSYSLGPKAFF

v_gene: TRBV4-1
abundance: -
j_gene: TRBJ2-1
d_gene: -
CDR3nt: TGCGCCAGCAGCCAAGATCGAGGACAGAAGCAGTTCTTC
CDR3aa: CASSQDRGQKQFF

v_gene: TRBV7-3
abundance: few
j_gene: TRBJ2-1
d_gene: -
CDR3nt: TGTGCCAGCAGCGTCGGGGTGGAGCCTGGGCAGTTCTTC
CDR3aa: CASSVGVEPGQFF

v_gene: TRBV5-5
abundance: few
j_gene: TRBJ2-7
d_gene: -
CDR3nt: TGTGCCAGCAGCTTGGGGACCTTTACCTACGAGCAGTACTTC
CDR3aa: CASSLGTFTYEQYF

v_gene: TRBV28
abundance: -
j_gene: TRBJ2-5
d_gene: -
CDR3nt: TGTGCCAGCAGTTATTTCAAGGAGACCCAGTACTTC
CDR3aa: CASSYFKETQYF

v_gene: TRBV3-1
abundance: few
j_gene: TRBJ2-7
d_gene: -
CDR3nt: TGTGCCAGCAGCCAAGACTCCAGGACTCGCGAGCAGTACTTC
CDR3aa: CASSQDSRTREQYF

v_gene: TRBV11-2
abundance: -
j_gene: TRBJ2-7
d_gene: -
CDR3nt: TGTGCCAGCAGCTTAGACAGAATAACCTACGAGCAGTACTTC
CDR3aa: CASSLDRITYEQYF

v_gene: TRBV7-2
abundance: -
j_gene: TRBJ1-5
d_gene: -
CDR3nt: TGTGCCAGCAGCTTAAGGGTCGGGGGGCCAAACAATCAGCCCCAGCATTTT
CDR3aa: CASSLRVGGPNNQPQHF

v_gene: TRBV2
abundance: few
j_gene: TRBJ2-7
d_gene: -
CDR3nt: TGTGCCAGCAGTGAAACGGGTTACGAGCAGTACTTC
CDR3aa: CASSETGYEQYF

v_gene: TRBV4-3
abundance: many
j_gene: TRBJ2-1
d_gene: TRBD1
CDR3nt: TGCGCCAGCAGCCAGGGGACAGGGACCTACAATGAGCAGTTCTTC
CDR3aa: CASSQGTGTYNEQFF